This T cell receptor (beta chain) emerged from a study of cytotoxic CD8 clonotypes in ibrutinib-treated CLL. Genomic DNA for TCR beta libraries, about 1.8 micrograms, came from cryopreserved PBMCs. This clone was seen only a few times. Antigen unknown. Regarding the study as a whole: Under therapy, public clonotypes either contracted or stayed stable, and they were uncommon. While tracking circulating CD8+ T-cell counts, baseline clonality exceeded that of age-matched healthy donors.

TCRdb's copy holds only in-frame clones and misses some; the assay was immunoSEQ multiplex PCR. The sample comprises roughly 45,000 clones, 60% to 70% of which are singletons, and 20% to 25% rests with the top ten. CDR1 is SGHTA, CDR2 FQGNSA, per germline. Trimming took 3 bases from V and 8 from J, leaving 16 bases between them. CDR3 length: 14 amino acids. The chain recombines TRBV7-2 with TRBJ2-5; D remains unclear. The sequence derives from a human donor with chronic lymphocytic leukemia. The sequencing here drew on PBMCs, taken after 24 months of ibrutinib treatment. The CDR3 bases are TGTGCCAGCAGCTTGCGAGGTCCATTGGACACCCAGTACTTC. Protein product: CASSLRGPLDTQYF.